A selection of T cell receptor beta chains follows, all from one sample in a study of neoadjuvant anti-PD-1 for oral cavity cancer. The method was immunoSEQ multiplex PCR; TCRdb's version includes in-frame clones alone and lacks a portion of them. Here the sample spans tens of thousands of clones, roughly nine tenths being singletons. The source material was PBMCs, sampled after nivolumab (anti-PD-1) treatment. The source is a person between 40 and 80 years old with oral cavity squamous cell carcinoma. Each CDR3 is given with its conserved first and last residue. A D gene is named only where the DNA matches it firmly. Clone size appears in some rows only: once, few, many, or a class for an expanded clone.

clone size	V gene	J gene	D gene	CDR3 length	CDR3 protein	CDR3 DNA
-	TRBV5-1	TRBJ1-2	TRBD1	14	CASSPDRDSVGYTF	TGCGCCAGCAGCCCGGACAGGGATAGTGTCGGCTACACCTTC
-	TRBV5-6	TRBJ1-2	-	13	CASSLSRDYGYTF	TGTGCCAGCAGCTTAAGCAGGGACTATGGCTACACCTTC
once	TRBV6-4	TRBJ2-3	TRBD1	14	CASSGTGAADTQYF	TGTGCCAGCAGTGGGACAGGGGCAGCAGATACGCAGTATTTT
-	TRBV5-1	TRBJ2-5	-	14	CASRWNGPQETQYF	TGCGCCAGCAGATGGAACGGACCCCAAGAGACCCAGTACTTC
-	TRBV5-8	TRBJ1-1	-	17	CASSLIWGTTMNTEAFF	TGTGCCAGCAGCTTGATTTGGGGCACCACCATGAACACTGAAGCTTTCTTT
-	TRBV29-1	TRBJ2-7	-	13	CSVESSGHYEQYF	TGCAGCGTTGAAAGTAGCGGACACTACGAGCAGTACTTC
-	TRBV19	TRBJ2-4	-	13	CASSISRTDLFYF	TGTGCCAGTAGTATTTCAAGGACAGACCTCTTTTACTTC
-	TRBV28	TRBJ2-7	TRBD2	16	CASITRGTSGRNEQYF	TGTGCCAGCATCACCCGAGGAACTAGCGGGAGGAACGAGCAGTACTTC
-	TRBV7-9	TRBJ1-2	TRBD1	14	CASSLQGGLPGYTF	TGTGCCAGCAGCTTACAGGGGGGGTTGCCTGGCTACACCTTC
-	TRBV5-1	TRBJ2-5	TRBD2	17	CASSRTLAGGPKETQYF	TGCGCCAGCAGCCGAACTCTAGCGGGAGGGCCTAAAGAGACCCAGTACTTC
-	TRBV13	TRBJ2-3	TRBD2	17	CASSFSRAGGPTDTQYF	TGTGCCAGCAGCTTTTCTCGAGCGGGAGGGCCGACAGATACGCAGTATTTT
-	TRBV19	TRBJ2-6	-	19	CASSIGGWLGGSGANVLTF	TGTGCCAGTAGTATAGGAGGATGGTTAGGGGGGTCTGGGGCCAACGTCCTGACTTTC
-	TRBV27	TRBJ1-5	TRBD1	14	CASSPWTGAQPQHF	TGTGCCAGCAGTCCCTGGACAGGGGCCCAGCCCCAGCATTTT
-	TRBV6-1	TRBJ2-1	-	14	CASSELPRVLKQFF	TGTGCCAGCAGTGAGCTCCCTAGGGTTTTAAAGCAGTTCTTC
-	TRBV7-3	TRBJ2-1	-	15	CASSIAEGPYNEQFF	TGTGCCAGCAGTATCGCCGAGGGCCCATACAATGAGCAGTTCTTC
-	TRBV6-1	TRBJ1-2	-	14	CASSEAVRGYGYTF	TGTGCCAGCAGTGAAGCCGTTAGGGGTTATGGCTACACCTTC
-	TRBV7-2	TRBJ2-5	-	13	CASSYMYQETQYF	TGTGCCAGCAGCTACATGTACCAAGAGACCCAGTACTTC
-	TRBV7-2	TRBJ1-2	-	12	CASSLELYGYTF	TGTGCCAGCAGCTTAGAGCTGTATGGCTACACCTTC
-	TRBV4-2	TRBJ1-4	TRBD1	15	CASSQDPSRGEKLFF	TGTGCCAGCAGCCAAGATCCATCCAGGGGGGAAAAACTGTTTTTT
-	TRBV10-3	TRBJ2-2	TRBD2	15	CAIASGRSNTGELFF	TGTGCCATAGCTAGCGGGAGGAGTAACACCGGGGAGCTGTTTTTT